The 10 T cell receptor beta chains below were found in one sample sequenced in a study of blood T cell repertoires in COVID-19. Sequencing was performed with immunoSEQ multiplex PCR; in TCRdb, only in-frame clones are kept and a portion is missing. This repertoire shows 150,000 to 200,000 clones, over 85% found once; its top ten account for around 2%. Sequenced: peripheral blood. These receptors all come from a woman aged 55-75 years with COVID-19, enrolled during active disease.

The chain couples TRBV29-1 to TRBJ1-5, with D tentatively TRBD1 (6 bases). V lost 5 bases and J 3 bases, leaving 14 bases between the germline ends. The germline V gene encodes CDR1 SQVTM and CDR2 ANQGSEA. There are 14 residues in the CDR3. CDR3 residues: CSVRGTSTNQPQHF. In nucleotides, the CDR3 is TGCAGCGTTAGGGGGACCTCCACCAATCAGCCCCAGCATTTT. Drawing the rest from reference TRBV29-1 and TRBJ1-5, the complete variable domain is SAVISQKPSRDICQRGTSLTIQCQVDSQVTMMFWYRQQPGQSLTLIATANQGSEATYESGFVIDKFPISRPNLTFSTLTVSNMSPEDSSIYLCSVRGTSTNQPQHFGDGTRLSIL.

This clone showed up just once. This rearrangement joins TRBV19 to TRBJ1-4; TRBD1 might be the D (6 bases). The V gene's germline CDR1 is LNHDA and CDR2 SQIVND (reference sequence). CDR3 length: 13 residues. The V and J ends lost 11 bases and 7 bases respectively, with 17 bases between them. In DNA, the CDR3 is TGTGCCGGCGGGGGCAGGGAAGGTGAAAAACTGTTTTTT. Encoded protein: CAGGGREGEKLFF.

CDR3 region: CASSSTGVNTEAFF. In DNA form, the CDR3 reads TGCGCCAGCAGCTCGACAGGGGTGAACACTGAAGCTTTCTTT. This chain uses TRBV5-1 with TRBJ1-1; 8 positions match TRBD1. Germline assignment: CDR1 SGHRS and CDR2 YFSETQ. Trimming at V came to 3 bases and at J to 0 bases, leaving 1 base not matched to a gene. The CDR3 runs 14 residues.

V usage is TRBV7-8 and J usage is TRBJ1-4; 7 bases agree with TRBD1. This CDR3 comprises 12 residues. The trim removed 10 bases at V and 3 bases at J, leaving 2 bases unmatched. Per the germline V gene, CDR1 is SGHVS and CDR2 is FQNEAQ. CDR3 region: CATGQPNEKLFF. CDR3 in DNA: TGTGCCACGGGACAGCCTAATGAAAAACTGTTTTTT. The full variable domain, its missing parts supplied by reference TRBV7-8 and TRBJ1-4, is GAGVSQSPRYKVAKRGQDVALRCDPISGHVSLFWYQQALGQGPEFLTYFQNEAQLDKSGLPSDRFFAERPEGSVSTLKIQRTQQEDSAVYLCATGQPNEKLFFGSGTQLSVL.

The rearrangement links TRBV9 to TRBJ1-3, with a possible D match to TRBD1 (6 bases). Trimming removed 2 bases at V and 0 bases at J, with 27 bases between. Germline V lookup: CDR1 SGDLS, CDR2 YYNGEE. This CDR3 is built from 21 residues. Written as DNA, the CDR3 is TGTGCCAGCAGCGTCCGTGGACCGGGACAAGGCTTCATCTTCTCTGGAAACACCATATATTTT. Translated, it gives CASSVRGPGQGFIFSGNTIYF. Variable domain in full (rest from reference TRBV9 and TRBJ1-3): DSGVTQTPKHLITATGQRVTLRCSPRSGDLSVYWYQQSLDQGLQFLIQYYNGEERAKGNILERFSAQQFPDLHSELNLSSLELGDSALYFCASSVRGPGQGFIFSGNTIYFGEGSWLTVV.

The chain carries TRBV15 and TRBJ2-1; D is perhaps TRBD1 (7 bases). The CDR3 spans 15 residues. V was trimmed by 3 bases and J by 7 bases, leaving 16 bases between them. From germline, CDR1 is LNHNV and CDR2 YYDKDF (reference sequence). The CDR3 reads CATSSGGGRANEQFF. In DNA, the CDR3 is TGTGCCACCAGCAGCGGAGGGGGCAGGGCTAATGAGCAGTTCTTC.

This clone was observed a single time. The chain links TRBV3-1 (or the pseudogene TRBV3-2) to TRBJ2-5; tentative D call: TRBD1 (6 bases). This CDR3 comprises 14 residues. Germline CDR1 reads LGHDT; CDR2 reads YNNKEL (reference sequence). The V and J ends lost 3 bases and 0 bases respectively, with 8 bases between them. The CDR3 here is CASSQRQDQETQYF. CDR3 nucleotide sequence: TGTGCCAGCAGCCAGAGACAGGACCAAGAGACCCAGTACTTC.

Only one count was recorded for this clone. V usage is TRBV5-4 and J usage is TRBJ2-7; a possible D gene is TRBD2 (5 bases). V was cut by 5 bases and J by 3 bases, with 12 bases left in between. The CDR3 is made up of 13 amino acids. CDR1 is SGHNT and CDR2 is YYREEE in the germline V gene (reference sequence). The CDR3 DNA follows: TGTGCCAGCAGTCAGGCGGGCGGCTACGAGCAGTACTTC. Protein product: CASSQAGGYEQYF.

The CDR3 loop reads CASRRTGGPQPQHF. The CDR3 DNA reads as TGTGCCAGCAGACGTACAGGGGGCCCTCAGCCCCAGCATTTT. This chain links TRBV6-6 with TRBJ1-5; 9 bases match TRBD1. In germline, CDR1 is MNHNY, CDR2 SVGAGI (reference sequence). Trimming removed 6 bases from V and 6 bases from J; junction bases left unmatched: 6. The CDR3 runs 14 residues.

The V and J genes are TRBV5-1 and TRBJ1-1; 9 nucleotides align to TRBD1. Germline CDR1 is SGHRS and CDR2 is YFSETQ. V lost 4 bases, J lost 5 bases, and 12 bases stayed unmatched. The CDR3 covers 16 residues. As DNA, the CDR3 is TGCGCCAGCAGCCCAGGACAGGGGAGAGATTTAACTGAAGCTTTCTTT. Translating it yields CASSPGQGRDLTEAFF.